Listed below are T cell receptor beta chains from one sample, sequenced in a study of blood T cell repertoires in COVID-19. Data came from immunoSEQ multiplex PCR; TCRdb stores just in-frame clones and leaves some out. The sample has 60,000 to 75,000 clones; 70% to 90% are singletons. Material for sequencing was peripheral blood. These receptors came from a woman between 50 and 59 years old with COVID-19, enrolled during active disease. The CDR3 runs from the conserved cysteine through the conserved F or W. The order of the fields is CDR3 DNA, CDR3 protein, D gene, clone size, V gene, J gene. D genes are given only for firm matches. Not every row has a clone size; where given, it reads once, few, many or a size class.

DNA: TGTGCCAGCAGCCAAGAATCGGGTTTCCAGCCCCAGCATTTT; CDR3: CASSQESGFQPQHF; D: -; size: -; V: TRBV4-2; J: TRBJ1-5
DNA: TGTGCCAGCAGCTTCACCACCGGGACTAGCGGATCCTACAATGAGCAGTTCTTC; CDR3: CASSFTTGTSGSYNEQFF; D: TRBD2; size: -; V: TRBV7-6; J: TRBJ2-1
DNA: TGTGCCAGCACCGACAGGGGCGGGACAGGGGATGAAAAACTGTTTTTT; CDR3: CASTDRGGTGDEKLFF; D: TRBD1; size: once; V: TRBV27; J: TRBJ1-4
DNA: -; CDR3: CASSSSTATNEKLFF; D: -; size: -; V: TRBV28; J: TRBJ1-4
DNA: TGTGCCAGCAGCTCCCTAGCGGGAATGCGCGGGGCCAACGTCCTGACTTTC; CDR3: CASSSLAGMRGANVLTF; D: TRBD2; size: -; V: TRBV7-6; J: TRBJ2-6
DNA: TGTGCCAGCAGCCAAGTTTTCGGGAGTTCACCCCTCCACTTT; CDR3: CASSQVFGSSPLHF; D: -; size: -; V: TRBV3-1/TRBV3-2; J: TRBJ1-6
DNA: TGTGCCAGCAGCCTCACTAGCGGGAGGCCAGATACGCAGTATTTT; CDR3: CASSLTSGRPDTQYF; D: TRBD2; size: -; V: TRBV7-2; J: TRBJ2-3
DNA: TGTGCCACCAGTGGTCCAGGGGCTGCGAGTAGCAATCAGCCCCAGCATTTT; CDR3: CATSGPGAASSNQPQHF; D: -; size: -; V: TRBV24-1; J: TRBJ1-5
DNA: TGCGCCAGCAGCTTGAGGGACAGAGCCGAGCAGTACTTC; CDR3: CASSLRDRAEQYF; D: TRBD1; size: -; V: TRBV5-1; J: TRBJ2-7
DNA: TGTGCCAGCAGCTTATCTCTGACTAGGACATTACACAATGAGCAGTTCTTC; CDR3: CASSLSLTRTLHNEQFF; D: -; size: -; V: TRBV11-3; J: TRBJ2-1
DNA: TGTGCCAGCAGTGACTACGGACAGGTAATACCCCCCAGAGCTTTCTTT; CDR3: CASSDYGQVIPPRAFF; D: TRBD1; size: -; V: TRBV25-1; J: TRBJ1-1
DNA: TGTGCCAGCAGTTACGAAGGCGGGAGAATCTACGAGCAGTACTTC; CDR3: CASSYEGGRIYEQYF; D: TRBD2; size: -; V: TRBV6-5; J: TRBJ2-7
DNA: TGTGCCAGCAGCTTAGTCCGTTCTATCATGAACACTGAAGCTTTCTTT; CDR3: CASSLVRSIMNTEAFF; D: -; size: -; V: TRBV7-9; J: TRBJ1-1
DNA: TGTGCCAGCAGTTACCGTCAGGGACAGGGAAACGAGCAGTACTTC; CDR3: CASSYRQGQGNEQYF; D: TRBD1; size: -; V: TRBV27; J: TRBJ2-7
DNA: TGTGCCAGCAGCTTATATGGCTCGGGAGAGACCCAGTACTTC; CDR3: CASSLYGSGETQYF; D: -; size: -; V: TRBV7-3; J: TRBJ2-5
DNA: TGTGCCAGCAGTGAAGACAGGGGAGTCTACAATGAGCAGTTCTTC; CDR3: CASSEDRGVYNEQFF; D: TRBD1; size: -; V: TRBV2; J: TRBJ2-1
DNA: TGTGCCAGCAGTTTTTTATCTAGCGGGTCCTCCTACGAGCAGTACTTC; CDR3: CASSFLSSGSSYEQYF; D: TRBD2; size: -; V: TRBV27; J: TRBJ2-7
DNA: TGTGCCAGCAGCCGGACACCAGGTGAGCAGTTCTTC; CDR3: CASSRTPGEQFF; D: -; size: -; V: TRBV7-2; J: TRBJ2-1
DNA: TGTGCCAGCAGCCAAGCAAGTCTGAGCTATGGCTACACCTTC; CDR3: CASSQASLSYGYTF; D: -; size: -; V: TRBV3-1/TRBV3-2; J: TRBJ1-2
DNA: TGTGCCAGCAGCTTATTGGAGGGGGCGGTTTGGGGCTACACCTTC; CDR3: CASSLLEGAVWGYTF; D: TRBD1; size: -; V: TRBV11-2; J: TRBJ1-2
DNA: TGTGCCAGCAGGGAGGGGGCGCCCGGGAGTGAGCAGTTCTTC; CDR3: CASREGAPGSEQFF; D: -; size: -; V: TRBV2; J: TRBJ2-1
DNA: TGTGCCAGCAGAGGAGGAAGCTTGGGAAACACCATATATTTT; CDR3: CASRGGSLGNTIYF; D: -; size: -; V: TRBV6-5; J: TRBJ1-3
DNA: TGTGCCAGCTCCCAATTGGCGGTAGGCACTAATGAAAAACTGTTTTTT; CDR3: CASSQLAVGTNEKLFF; D: -; size: -; V: TRBV18; J: TRBJ1-4